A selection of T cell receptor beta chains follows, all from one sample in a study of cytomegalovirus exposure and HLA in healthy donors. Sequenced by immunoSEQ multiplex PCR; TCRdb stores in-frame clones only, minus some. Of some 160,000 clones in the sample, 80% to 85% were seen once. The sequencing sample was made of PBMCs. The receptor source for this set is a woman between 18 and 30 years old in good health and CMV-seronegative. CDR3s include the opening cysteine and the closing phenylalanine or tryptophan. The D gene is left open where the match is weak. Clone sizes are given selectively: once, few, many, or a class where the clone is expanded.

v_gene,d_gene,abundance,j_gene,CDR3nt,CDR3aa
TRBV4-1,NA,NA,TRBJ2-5,TGCGCCAGCAGCCAGATGTGGGGGGGGCCGGGTCGAGAGACCCAGTACTTC,CASSQMWGGPGRETQYF
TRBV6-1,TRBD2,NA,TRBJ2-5,TGTGCCAGCAAGGTGGTTAGCGGGGGGTTGGAGACCCAGTACTTC,CASKVVSGGLETQYF
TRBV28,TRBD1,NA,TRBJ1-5,TGTGCCAGCAGTTTTAGACAGGGGAGCAATCAGCCCCAGCATTTT,CASSFRQGSNQPQHF
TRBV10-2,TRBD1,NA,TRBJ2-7,TGCGCCAGCAGCTTCAAAGGACAGGGGGCGGGCGAGCAGTACTTC,CASSFKGQGAGEQYF
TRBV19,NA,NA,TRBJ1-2,TGTGCCAGTAGTTGGGCAGGGCCGAGCTACACCTTC,CASSWAGPSYTF
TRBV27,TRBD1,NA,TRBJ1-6,TGTGCCAGCAGTTTAGGGGGGACAGGGGTTTCACCCCTCCACTTT,CASSLGGTGVSPLHF
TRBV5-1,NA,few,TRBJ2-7,TGCGCCAGCAGCCAATTACCCCTAGGCGGCTCCTACGAGCAGTACTTC,CASSQLPLGGSYEQYF
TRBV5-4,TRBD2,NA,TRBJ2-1,TGTGCCAGCAGCTTGTCACGACTAGCGGGGGAACACAATGAGCAGTTCTTC,CASSLSRLAGEHNEQFF
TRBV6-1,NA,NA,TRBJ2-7,TGTGCCAGCAGTGAGGGGGCAGCCTACTCCTACGAGCAGTACTTC,CASSEGAAYSYEQYF
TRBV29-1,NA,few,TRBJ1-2,TGCAGCGTGTCTTATGGCTACACCTTC,CSVSYGYTF
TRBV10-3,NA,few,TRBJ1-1,TGTGCCATCAGTGAGCGAAGGGACGGGAGTGAAGCTTTCTTT,CAISERRDGSEAFF
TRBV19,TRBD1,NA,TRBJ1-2,TGTGCCAGTAGTGCTACAGGGGGAGCTAACTATGGCTACACCTTC,CASSATGGANYGYTF
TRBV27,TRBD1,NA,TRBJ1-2,TGTGCCAGCGGGACAGGGCCCGGGTATGGCTACACCTTC,CASGTGPGYGYTF
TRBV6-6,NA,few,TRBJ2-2,TGTGCCAGCAGTGGGCAGGGGTCCACCGGGGAGCTGTTTTTT,CASSGQGSTGELFF
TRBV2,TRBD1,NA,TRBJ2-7,TGTGCCAGCAGTAAGCCCTCGACAGGGAAGTACGAGCAGTACTTC,CASSKPSTGKYEQYF
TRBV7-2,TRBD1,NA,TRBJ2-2,TGTGCCAGCAGCTTAGATTATGGGACAGGGGTCACCGGGGAGCTGTTTTTT,CASSLDYGTGVTGELFF
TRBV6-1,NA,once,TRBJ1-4,TGTGCCAGCAGTGAGAGGAGGCCCTCAACTAATGAAAAACTGTTTTTT,CASSERRPSTNEKLFF
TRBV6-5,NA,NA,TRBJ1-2,TGTGCCAGCAGCCTACTTCGGGGGAACTATGGCTACACCTTC,CASSLLRGNYGYTF
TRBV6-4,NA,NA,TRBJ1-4,TGTGCCAGCCTAGACGGAGTGGTCGGACAGAACTCTAATGAAAAACTGTTTTTT,CASLDGVVGQNSNEKLFF
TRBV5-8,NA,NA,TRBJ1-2,TGTGCCAGCAGCTTGATTGCGGGGGGCCGCGGCTACACCTTC,CASSLIAGGRGYTF
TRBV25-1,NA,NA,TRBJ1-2,TGTGCCAGCAGTGTCGGTCTTGGCTACACCTTC,CASSVGLGYTF
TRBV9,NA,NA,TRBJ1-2,TGTGCCAGCAGCACTAACCGGGGGGCGACCCACTATGGCTACACCTTC,CASSTNRGATHYGYTF
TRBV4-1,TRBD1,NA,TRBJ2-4,TGCGCCAGCGGCTCCGGGACAGGCGCCAAAAACATTCAGTACTTC,CASGSGTGAKNIQYF
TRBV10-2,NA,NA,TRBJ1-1,TGCGCCAGCAGTGAAATCAAGGTGGCGGGCACTGAAGCTTTCTTT,CASSEIKVAGTEAFF
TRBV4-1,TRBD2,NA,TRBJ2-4,TGCGCCAGCAGCCGAGAACTAGCGGGGGGGAACATTCAGTACTTC,CASSRELAGGNIQYF
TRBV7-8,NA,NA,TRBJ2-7,TGTGCCAGCAGCTTATTTCAGGGCTCCTACGAGCAGTACTTC,CASSLFQGSYEQYF
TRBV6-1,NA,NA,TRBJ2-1,TGTGCCAGCAGGCTCAGTCAGGGGTACAATGAGCAGTTCTTC,CASRLSQGYNEQFF
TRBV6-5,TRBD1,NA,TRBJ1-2,TGTGCCAGCAGCGAGCTTGACAGGGTAGAGAACGGCTACACCTTC,CASSELDRVENGYTF
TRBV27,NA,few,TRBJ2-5,TGTGCCAGCAGTTTATCGCTTTTGGCGGTCTACCAAGAGACCCAGTACTTC,CASSLSLLAVYQETQYF
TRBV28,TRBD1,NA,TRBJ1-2,TGTGCCAGCAGTTCCGGACAGGGGAACTATGGCTACACCTTC,CASSSGQGNYGYTF
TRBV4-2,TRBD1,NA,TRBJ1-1,TGTGCCAGCAGCCCTACAGGGGGCATGAACACTGAAGCTTTCTTT,CASSPTGGMNTEAFF
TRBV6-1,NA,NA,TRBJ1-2,TGTGCCAGCAGGGGGGCAACATCTAACTATGGCTACACCTTC,CASRGATSNYGYTF
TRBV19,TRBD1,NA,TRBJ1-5,TGTGCCAGTAGTCCGAGACAGGGGACACGGCCCCAGCATTTT,CASSPRQGTRPQHF
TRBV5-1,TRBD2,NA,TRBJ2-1,TGCGCCAGCAGGTTGGGGACTAGCGTTGGTGGTAGCAATGAGCAGTTCTTC,CASRLGTSVGGSNEQFF
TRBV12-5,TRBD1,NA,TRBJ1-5,TGTGCTAGTGGTTTGGTACGAGACAGGGATCAGCCCCAGCATTTT,CASGLVRDRDQPQHF
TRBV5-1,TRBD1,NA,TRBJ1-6,TGCGCCAGCAGCGCCGGACAGGGTGATTCACCCCTCCACTTT,CASSAGQGDSPLHF
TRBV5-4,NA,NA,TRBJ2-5,TGTGCCAGCAGCTTGCGAGTACTGGAGACCCAGTACTTC,CASSLRVLETQYF
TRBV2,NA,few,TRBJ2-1,TGTGCCAGCAGTGAAGGTGTCGGGGAATACTACAATGAGCAGTTCTTC,CASSEGVGEYYNEQFF
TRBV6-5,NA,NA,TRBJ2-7,TGTGCCAGCCGAAGGGGATCCGAGCAGTACTTC,CASRRGSEQYF
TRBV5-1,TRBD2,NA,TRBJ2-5,TGCGCCAGCAGCTTGGCCTCCGGGGGGGCAGAGACCCAGTACTTC,CASSLASGGAETQYF
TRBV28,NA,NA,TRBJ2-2,TGTGCTCCACCCTGCGGACAGCGCCCGAACACCGGGGAGCTGTTTTTT,CAPPCGQRPNTGELFF
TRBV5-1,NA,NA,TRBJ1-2,TGCGCCAGCAGCGCGGACAGTTCGAACTATGGCTACACCTTC,CASSADSSNYGYTF
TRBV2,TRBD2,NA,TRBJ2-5,TGTGCCAGCAGTGAAACCCCAGCGGGGGGCCGGGTGACCCAGTACTTC,CASSETPAGGRVTQYF
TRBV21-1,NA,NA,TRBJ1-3,TGTGCCAGCAGCAATGAAGGGGTTGTTGGAAACACCATATATTTT,CASSNEGVVGNTIYF
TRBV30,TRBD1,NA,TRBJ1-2,TGTGCCTGGAGGGGCATAGGGGGCGAGGGCTACACCTTC,CAWRGIGGEGYTF